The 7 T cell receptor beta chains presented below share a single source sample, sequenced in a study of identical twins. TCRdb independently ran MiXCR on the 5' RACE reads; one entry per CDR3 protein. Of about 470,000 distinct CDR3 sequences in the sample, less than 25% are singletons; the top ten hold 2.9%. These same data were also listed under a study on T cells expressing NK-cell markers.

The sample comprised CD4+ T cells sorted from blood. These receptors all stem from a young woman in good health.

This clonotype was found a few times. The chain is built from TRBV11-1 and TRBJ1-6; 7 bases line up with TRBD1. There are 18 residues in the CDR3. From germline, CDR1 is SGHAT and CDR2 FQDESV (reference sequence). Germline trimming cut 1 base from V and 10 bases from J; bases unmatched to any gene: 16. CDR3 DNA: TGTGCCAGCAGCTTAGAATGGGACAGCGGTTCCTTAAGCTCACCCCTCCACTTT. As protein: CASSLEWDSGSLSSPLHF.

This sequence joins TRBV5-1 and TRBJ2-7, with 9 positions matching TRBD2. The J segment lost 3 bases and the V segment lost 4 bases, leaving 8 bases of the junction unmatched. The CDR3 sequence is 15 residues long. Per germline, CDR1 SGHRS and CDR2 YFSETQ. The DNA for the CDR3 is TGCGCCAGCAGCCAGCTAGCGGGAAACGGCTACGAGCAGTACTTC. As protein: CASSQLAGNGYEQYF.

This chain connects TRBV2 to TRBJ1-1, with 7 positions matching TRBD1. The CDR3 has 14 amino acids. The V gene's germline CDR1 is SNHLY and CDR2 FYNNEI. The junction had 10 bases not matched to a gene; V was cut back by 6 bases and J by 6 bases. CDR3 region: CASRHRQGIPEAFF. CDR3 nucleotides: TGTGCCAGCAGACACCGACAGGGTATTCCTGAAGCTTTCTTT.

The CDR3 DNA follows: TGTGCCAGCCTCCAGGGACGAGGGGCTGGGGCCAACGTCCTGACTTTC. It codes for CASLQGRGAGANVLTF. The genes are TRBV11-1 and TRBJ2-6; D is tentatively TRBD1 or TRBD2 (5 bases each). The CDR3 sequence is 16 residues long. V was shortened by 8 bases and J by 2 bases, with 16 bases between the two germline ends. Germline assignment: CDR1 SGHAT and CDR2 FQDESV (reference sequence).

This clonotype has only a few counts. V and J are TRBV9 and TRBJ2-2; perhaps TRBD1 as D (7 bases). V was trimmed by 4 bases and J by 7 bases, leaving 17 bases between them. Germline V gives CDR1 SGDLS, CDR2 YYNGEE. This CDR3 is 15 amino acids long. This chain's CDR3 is CASSPNPGGGGELFF. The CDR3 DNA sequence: TGTGCCAGCAGCCCTAATCCAGGGGGAGGCGGGGAGCTGTTTTTT.

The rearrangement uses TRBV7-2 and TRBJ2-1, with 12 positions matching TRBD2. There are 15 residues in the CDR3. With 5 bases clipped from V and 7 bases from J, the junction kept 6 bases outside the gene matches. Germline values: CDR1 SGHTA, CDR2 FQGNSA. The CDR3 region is CASSAGLAGLNEQFF. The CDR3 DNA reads TGTGCCAGCAGCGCCGGACTAGCGGGGTTGAATGAGCAGTTCTTC.

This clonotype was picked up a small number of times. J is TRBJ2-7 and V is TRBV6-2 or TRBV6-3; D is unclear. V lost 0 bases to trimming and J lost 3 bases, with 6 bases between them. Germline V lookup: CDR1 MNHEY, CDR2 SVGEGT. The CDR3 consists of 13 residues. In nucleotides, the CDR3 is TGTGCCAGCAGTTACTCGAACCTCTACGAGCAGTACTTC. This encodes CASSYSNLYEQYF.